What follows are 17 T cell receptor beta chains derived from one specimen sequenced in a study of PD-L1 blockade in urothelial cancer. The table came from immunoSEQ multiplex PCR; TCRdb's copy has only in-frame clones and leaves some out. The table shows around 110,000 clones, with 75% to 90% occurring only once. Time point of the sample: peripheral blood 6 weeks after treatment start. The source material was PBMCs, sampled around atezolizumab (anti-PD-L1) treatment. These receptors all come from a man between 60 and 75 years old with urothelial cancer.

The CDR3 region is CAWIRGGRGYNTEAFF. DNA for the CDR3: TGTGCCTGGATCCGGGGAGGTAGAGGGTATAACACTGAAGCTTTCTTT. V and J are TRBV30 and TRBJ1-1; D not certain. Germline V gene sequence: CDR1 GTSNPN, CDR2 SVGIG (reference sequence). The CDR3 has 16 residues. Trimming pared 4 bases from V and 2 bases from J, leaving 20 bases between.

This sequence joins TRBV6-4 and TRBJ2-3; 7 bases agree with TRBD1. Trimming removed 0 bases from V and 2 bases from J; junction bases left unmatched: 2. The length of the CDR3 is 15 residues. CDR1 is MRHNA, CDR2 SNTAGT, per germline. In DNA form, the CDR3 reads TGTGCCAGCAGTGACTCACAGGGGATCACAGATACGCAGTATTTT. Translation: CASSDSQGITDTQYF.

The chain carries TRBV5-1 and TRBJ2-1, with 11 bases aligning to TRBD1. This CDR3 is built from 14 residues. Losses at the gene ends were 4 bases for V and 15 bases for J; bases not matched to a gene: 12. Germline CDR1 reads SGHRS; CDR2 reads YFSETQ. The CDR3 loop reads CASSSGQGAKLAFF. The DNA of the CDR3 is TGCGCCAGCAGCAGCGGACAGGGGGCCAAGCTGGCGTTCTTC.

This sequence joins TRBV7-9 and TRBJ1-2; D possibly corresponds to TRBD1 (6 bases). V lost 5 bases to trimming and J lost 8 bases, with 15 bases between them. Germline assignment: CDR1 SEHNR and CDR2 FQNEAQ (reference sequence). The CDR3 contains 13 residues. The CDR3 DNA is TGTGCCAGCAGCCCCCCTACAGGGATAGGCTACACCTTC. It specifies CASSPPTGIGYTF.

This clone was observed a single time. The chain employs TRBV6-6 and TRBJ2-1; 16 bases map to TRBD2. Trimming cost V 5 bases and J 8 bases; bases outside gene matches: 3. Germline lookup yields CDR1 MNHNY and CDR2 SVGAGI (reference sequence). This CDR3 comprises 15 residues. CDR3 residues: CASSKGLAGGYEQFF. The CDR3 nucleotides are TGTGCCAGCAGTAAGGGACTAGCGGGAGGGTATGAGCAGTTCTTC.

The V call is TRBV6-1, the J call TRBJ2-7; 9 bases are a match to TRBD2. The germline gives CDR1 MNHNS, CDR2 SASEGT. The V and J ends lost 1 base and 3 bases, in that order; junction bases with no gene match: 4. CDR3 size: 15 residues. Here the CDR3 reads CASSEGPSGVYEQYF. As DNA, the CDR3 is TGTGCCAGCAGTGAAGGTCCTAGCGGGGTCTACGAGCAGTACTTC.

This chain connects TRBV7-9 to TRBJ1-2; D unresolved. Between the trimmed V and J ends, which lost 1 base and 4 bases, there was a span of 7 bases. From germline, CDR1 is SEHNR and CDR2 FQNEAQ (reference sequence). The CDR3 totals 13 residues. The CDR3 DNA follows: TGTGCCAGCAGCTTAGGGCGCGGCTATGGCTACACCTTC. This encodes CASSLGRGYGYTF.

This clone is a singleton in its sample. The chain is built from TRBV19 and TRBJ1-3, with 9 positions matching TRBD1. With V trimmed by 4 bases and J by 5 bases, 6 bases remained unmatched. This CDR3 has 15 amino acids. The germline CDR1 and CDR2 sequences are LNHDA and SQIVND (reference sequence). The DNA of the CDR3 is TGTGCCAGTAGTAGGCCGACAGGGGGACGAAACACCATATATTTT. Translation gives CASSRPTGGRNTIYF. Looking up the rest from reference TRBV19 and TRBJ1-3 gives the full variable domain: DGGITQSPKYLFRKEGQNVTLSCEQNLNHDAMYWYRQDPGQGLRLIYYSQIVNDFQKGDIAEGYSVSREKKESFPLTVTSAQKNPTAFYLCASSRPTGGRNTIYFGEGSWLTVV.

The chain joins TRBV7-2 to TRBJ2-7; D unresolved. The V gene lost 4 bases and the J gene lost 0 bases, with 13 bases spanning the gap. CDR1 and CDR2 (germline): SGHTA, FQGNSA. This CDR3 has 15 amino acids. The CDR3 loop reads CASSSLGGPSYEQYF. Written as DNA, the CDR3 is TGTGCCAGCAGCTCATTGGGTGGGCCCTCCTACGAGCAGTACTTC.

V gene TRBV18 combines with J gene TRBJ2-1; 15 positions match TRBD2. Looked up from germline, CDR1 is KGHSH and CDR2 is LQKENI. The CDR3 runs to 16 residues. The V and J ends lost 3 bases and 11 bases, in that order; junction bases with no gene match: 8. Here the CDR3 reads CASSPAGTSGRYKQFF. In DNA, the CDR3 is TGTGCCAGCTCACCGGCCGGGACTAGCGGGAGGTACAAGCAGTTCTTC.

This chain connects TRBV27 to TRBJ2-2, with a weak D call TRBD1 (5 bases). Germline values: CDR1 MNHEY, CDR2 SMNVEV (reference sequence). CDR3 length equals 15 residues. Trimming stripped 0 bases from V and 6 bases from J, with 11 bases between. CDR3 nucleotide sequence: TGTGCCAGCAGTTTATCTTGGGCAGGGCCCGGGGAGCTGTTTTTT. Its translation: CASSLSWAGPGELFF.

The chain uses TRBV5-6 and TRBJ1-1, with a tentative D call TRBD1 (5 bases). CDR3 length equals 16 residues. Trimming took 2 bases from V and 0 from J, leaving 14 bases between them. The germline V gene has CDR1 SGHDT and CDR2 YYEEEE. This CDR3 is CASSLARAFMNTEAFF. The CDR3, as DNA: TGTGCCAGCAGCTTAGCCAGGGCTTTCATGAACACTGAAGCTTTCTTT.

This clone was recorded only once. The CDR3 bases are TGTGCCAGCAGCAAAGGGCCCGGGGGGAACACTGAAGCTTTCTTT. This translates into CASSKGPGGNTEAFF. The chain carries TRBV9 and TRBJ1-1, with D possibly matching TRBD1 (5 bases). This CDR3 has 15 amino acids. CDR1 and CDR2 (germline): SGDLS, YYNGEE. V was cut by 4 bases and J by 1 base, with 14 bases left in between. The whole variable domain, filled in from reference TRBV9 and TRBJ1-1, reads DSGVTQTPKHLITATGQRVTLRCSPRSGDLSVYWYQQSLDQGLQFLIQYYNGEERAKGNILERFSAQQFPDLHSELNLSSLELGDSALYFCASSKGPGGNTEAFFGQGTRLTVV.

This chain joins TRBV18 and TRBJ1-4; D is unclear. Germline-derived CDR1 and CDR2 are KGHSH and LQKENI. V shed 2 bases and J shed 3 bases, with 7 bases lying between them. The CDR3 spans 14 residues. CDR3 protein: CASSPEGANEKLFF. In nucleotides, the CDR3 is TGTGCCAGCTCACCAGAGGGAGCTAATGAAAAACTGTTTTTT.

This chain links TRBV6-1 with TRBJ1-4, with D maybe TRBD1 (5 bases). V lost 7 bases and J 8 bases, leaving 14 bases between the germline ends. CDR3 length: 13 residues. CDR1 and CDR2 from the germline V gene are MNHNS and SASEGT. The CDR3 spells CASIPGRGEKLFF. The DNA for the CDR3 is TGTGCCAGCATTCCAGGCCGGGGGGAAAAACTGTTTTTT.

This clone was found once. This chain uses TRBV7-2 with TRBJ1-2, with 7 nucleotides matching TRBD1. The germline V gene has CDR1 SGHTA and CDR2 FQGNSA. V dropped 5 bases and J dropped 0; count of bases not matched to a gene: 3. This CDR3 spans 14 amino acids. The chain's CDR3 is CASSRGQSNYGYTF. The CDR3 DNA reads as TGTGCCAGCAGCCGGGGACAGTCTAACTATGGCTACACCTTC. Filled out from reference TRBV7-2 and TRBJ1-2, the complete variable domain reads GAGVSQSPSNKVTEKGKDVELRCDPISGHTALYWYRQSLGQGLEFLIYFQGNSAPDKSGLPSDRFSAERTGGSVSTLTIQRTQQEDSAVYLCASSRGQSNYGYTFGSGTRLTVV.

The chain uses TRBV28 and TRBJ2-1; 7 bases map to TRBD2. Germline V gives CDR1 MDHEN, CDR2 SYDVKM. The length of the CDR3 is 15 residues. V was pared by 3 bases and J by 5 bases, with 7 bases of the junction left unmatched. The CDR3 DNA is TGTGCCAGCAGTTTCGGGGACTACAGTGACAATGAGCAGTTCTTC. Protein sequence: CASSFGDYSDNEQFF.